The 18 T cell receptor beta chains below all came from one sample that was sequenced in a study of blood T cell repertoires in COVID-19. Method: immunoSEQ multiplex PCR; TCRdb's copy keeps in-frame clones and lacks some. This table holds about 260,000 clones, around 80% found once. Specimen: peripheral blood. The receptors originated from a woman older than 75 with acute or convalescent COVID-19.

The chain couples TRBV29-1 to TRBJ1-5; 8 nucleotides line up with TRBD1. The CDR3 loop spans 14 amino acids. Unmatched junction bases numbered 4, after V lost 4 bases and J lost 2 bases. From germline, CDR1 is SQVTM and CDR2 ANQGSEA. As DNA, the CDR3 is TGCAGCGTTGTTACAGGGGGGGGCAATCAGCCCCAGCATTTT. As protein: CSVVTGGGNQPQHF.

This clone was detected a few times. The chain couples TRBV28 to TRBJ1-2; TRBD1 might be the D (5 bases). CDR1 and CDR2 from the germline V gene are MDHEN and SYDVKM. Trimming stripped 2 bases from V and 2 bases from J, with 12 bases between. The CDR3 has 15 amino acids. CDR3 protein: CASSLMSGINYGYTF. CDR3 DNA: TGTGCCAGCAGTTTAATGTCAGGGATAAACTATGGCTACACCTTC.

The gene calls are TRBV5-1 and TRBJ2-1, with 12 bases lining up with TRBD2. The trim removed 1 base at V and 10 bases at J, leaving 6 bases unmatched. This CDR3 has 15 amino acids. The germline V gene has CDR1 SGHRS and CDR2 YFSETQ. The CDR3 loop is CASSLTSGGPPEQFF. CDR3 nucleotides: TGCGCCAGCAGCTTGACTAGCGGGGGGCCTCCGGAGCAGTTCTTC.

V gene TRBV9 combines with J gene TRBJ1-1; D might be TRBD1 (5 bases). The ends were cut back, 3 bases at V and 1 base at J, with 7 bases in the middle. Germline loops: CDR1 SGDLS, CDR2 YYNGEE. The CDR3 runs to 13 residues. The CDR3 here is CASSATGNTEAFF. The CDR3 nucleotides are TGTGCCAGCAGCGCAACAGGGAACACTGAAGCTTTCTTT.

The chain joins TRBV2 to TRBJ2-1; perhaps TRBD1 as D (6 bases). Germline CDR1 SNHLY, CDR2 FYNNEI. The ends were cut back, 6 bases at V and 6 bases at J, with 9 bases in the middle. The CDR3 contains 12 residues. The CDR3 loop is CASRDSFNEQFF. In DNA, the CDR3 is TGTGCCAGCAGGGACAGTTTCAATGAGCAGTTCTTC.

V is TRBV30 and J is TRBJ2-3; 11 bases are shared with TRBD2. CDR3 size: 14 residues. The V gene end was trimmed by 4 bases and the J gene end by 5 bases; junction bases not matched to a gene: 5. Germline V gene data show CDR1 as GTSNPN and CDR2 as SVGIG (reference sequence). The CDR3 DNA is TGTGCCTGGACTAGCGGGAGGCGGGTAGATACGCAGTATTTT. This sequence encodes CAWTSGRRVDTQYF.

This rearrangement joins TRBV4-2 to TRBJ2-5; TRBD1 matches 7 bases. The germline V gene has CDR1 LGHNA and CDR2 YNFKEQ. The CDR3 sequence is 15 residues long. The trim removed 4 bases at V and 2 bases at J, leaving 7 bases unmatched. CDR3 sequence (DNA): TGTGCCAGCAGCCGAGACGGGACAGTACAAGAGACCCAGTACTTC. It specifies CASSRDGTVQETQYF.

The rearrangement uses TRBV18 and TRBJ1-2; 9 bases are a match to TRBD1. In germline, CDR1 is KGHSH, CDR2 LQKENI. The CDR3 consists of 14 residues. V shed 5 bases and J 7 bases; nucleotides not matched to a gene: 8. The CDR3 region is CASSAKQGASGYTF. CDR3 coding DNA: TGTGCCAGCTCAGCAAAACAGGGGGCGAGTGGCTACACCTTC.

This chain uses TRBV5-5 with TRBJ1-1; D is possibly TRBD1 (5 bases). This CDR3 spans 13 amino acids. V dropped 2 bases and J dropped 7 bases, with 12 bases sitting between them. Germline values: CDR1 SGHKS, CDR2 YYEKEE (reference sequence). The CDR3 sequence is CASSFTPGIEAFF. In nucleotides, the CDR3 is TGTGCCAGCAGCTTTACCCCAGGGATTGAAGCTTTCTTT.

This clone was detected a few times. The chain combines TRBV4-1 with TRBJ2-7; 8 nucleotides line up with TRBD2. CDR1 is MGHRA, CDR2 YSYEKL, per germline. The CDR3 is made up of 18 amino acids. Trimming at V came to 2 bases and at J to 0 bases, leaving 12 bases not matched to a gene. Here the CDR3 DNA reads TGCGCCAGCAGCCAAACGAGCGGGAGACGACGAAGCTCCTACGAGCAGTACTTC. Its translation is CASSQTSGRRRSSYEQYF.

The CDR3 protein is CASGGGQETQYF. The CDR3 nucleotides are TGTGCCAGCGGGGGGGGACAAGAGACCCAGTACTTC. The genes are TRBV28 and TRBJ2-5, with 7 nucleotides matching TRBD2. Germline V gives CDR1 MDHEN, CDR2 SYDVKM. Trimming cost V 8 bases and J 2 bases; bases outside gene matches: 2. The CDR3 runs 12 residues.

This clone was seen a handful of times. The genes are TRBV5-1 and TRBJ2-2, with a weak D call TRBD2 (6 bases). This CDR3 is 17 amino acids long. Germline loops: CDR1 SGHRS, CDR2 YFSETQ. Trimming pared 3 bases from V and 2 bases from J, leaving 17 bases between. The CDR3 DNA reads TGCGCCAGCAGCTGGACGGAACTAGCCCTAAACACCGGGGAGCTGTTTTTT. Protein sequence: CASSWTELALNTGELFF.

The chain has TRBV4-3 and TRBJ1-2; 8 nucleotides align to TRBD1. CDR1 and CDR2 from the germline V gene are LGHNA and YSLEER. V was pared by 3 bases and J by 1 base, with 4 bases of the junction left unmatched. CDR3 length: 15 residues. CDR3 nucleotide sequence: TGCGCCAGCAGCCATCGGACAGGGCTTAACTATGGCTACACCTTC. As protein: CASSHRTGLNYGYTF.

The V gene is TRBV5-5, the J gene TRBJ2-6; 9 bases line up with TRBD1. CDR3 length: 18 residues. With 0 bases clipped from V and 4 bases from J, the junction kept 8 bases outside the gene matches. Looked up from germline, CDR1 is SGHKS and CDR2 is YYEKEE (reference sequence). CDR3 nucleotide sequence: TGTGCCAGCAGCTTGGTTTCGGGACAGGGCTACGGGGCCAACGTCCTGACTTTC. Translating gives CASSLVSGQGYGANVLTF.

The chain uses TRBV2 and TRBJ2-3; D ambiguous. The V gene lost 1 base and the J gene lost 0 bases, with 8 bases spanning the gap. CDR1 is SNHLY and CDR2 is FYNNEI in the germline V gene. This CDR3 spans 15 amino acids. CDR3 region: CASSEGFLSTDTQYF. CDR3 nucleotides: TGTGCCAGCAGTGAAGGTTTCCTTAGCACAGATACGCAGTATTTT.

The V and J genes are TRBV11-2 and TRBJ2-7; D is perhaps TRBD1 (6 bases). The CDR3 runs 15 residues. Per germline, CDR1 SGHAT and CDR2 FQNNGV. V dropped 4 bases and J dropped 1 base, with 14 bases sitting between them. The CDR3 nucleotides read TGTGCCAGCAGCTCTGAACAGGGCTCTTCCTACGAGCAGTACTTC. Translating gives CASSSEQGSSYEQYF.

The rearrangement uses TRBV28 and TRBJ2-1; unclear D gene. With 6 bases removed from V and 4 bases from J, the gap between germline ends came to 13 bases. In germline, CDR1 is MDHEN, CDR2 SYDVKM. This CDR3 has 14 residues. The CDR3 nucleotides are TGTGCCAGCAGGGAGTATATTTATTACAATGAGCAGTTCTTC. Its translation: CASREYIYYNEQFF.

The gene calls are TRBV3-1 (or the pseudogene TRBV3-2) and TRBJ1-3; 8 bases agree with TRBD1. From germline, CDR1 is LGHDT and CDR2 YNNKEL (reference sequence). Trimming took 4 bases from V and 3 from J; bases not matched to a gene: 5. The CDR3 is 15 residues long. CDR3 region: CASSPPGTGGNTIYF. CDR3 sequence (DNA): TGTGCCAGCAGCCCACCCGGGACAGGTGGAAACACCATATATTTT.